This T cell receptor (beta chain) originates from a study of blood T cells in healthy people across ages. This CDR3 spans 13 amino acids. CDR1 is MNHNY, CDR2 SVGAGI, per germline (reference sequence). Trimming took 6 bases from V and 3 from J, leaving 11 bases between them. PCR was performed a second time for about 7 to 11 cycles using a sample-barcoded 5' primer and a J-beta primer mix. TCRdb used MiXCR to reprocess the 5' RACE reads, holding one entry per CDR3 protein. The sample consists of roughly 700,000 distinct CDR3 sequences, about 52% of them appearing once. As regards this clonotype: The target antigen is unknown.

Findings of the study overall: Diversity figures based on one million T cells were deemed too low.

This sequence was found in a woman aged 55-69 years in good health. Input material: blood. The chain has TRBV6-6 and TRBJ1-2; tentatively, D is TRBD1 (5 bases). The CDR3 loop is CASSRRGYYGYTF. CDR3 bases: TGTGCCAGCAGCCGACGGGGGTACTATGGCTACACCTTC.